These 26 T cell receptor beta chains were sequenced from one sample in a study of blood T cell repertoires in COVID-19. The protocol was immunoSEQ multiplex PCR, while the TCRdb copy is restricted to in-frame clones and leaves out a portion. The sample consists of approximately 300,000 clones, around 85% of them appearing once. The sequenced sample was peripheral blood. The receptors were gathered from a human donor with COVID-19, enrolled during active disease. The donor label of this sample is uncertain.

The chain employs TRBV5-4 and TRBJ2-1; 7 bases agree with TRBD2. This CDR3 is 15 amino acids long. Germline CDR1 SGHNT, CDR2 YYREEE (reference sequence). J was trimmed by 8 bases and V by 0 bases; bases with no gene match: 8. The CDR3 nucleotides read TGTGCCAGCAGCTTGGAGAGGGAGGGCCTCGATGAGCAGTTCTTC. Its protein is CASSLEREGLDEQFF. The whole variable domain, filled in from reference TRBV5-4 and TRBJ2-1, reads ETGVTQSPTHLIKTRGQQVTLRCSSQSGHNTVSWYQQALGQGPQFIFQYYREEENGRGNFPPRFSGLQFPNYSSELNVNALELDDSALYLCASSLEREGLDEQFFGPGTRLTVL.

This clone occurred once. The V and J genes are TRBV4-1 and TRBJ2-1; D perhaps matches TRBD2 (5 bases). V was trimmed by 2 bases and J by 3 bases, leaving 14 bases between them. Germline V lookup: CDR1 MGHRA, CDR2 YSYEKL. The CDR3 extends over 16 amino acids. CDR3: CASSQIGGLYYNEQFF. CDR3 nucleotide sequence: TGCGCCAGCAGCCAAATAGGAGGCCTTTACTACAATGAGCAGTTCTTC.

This chain joins TRBV10-2 and TRBJ1-2; 10 nucleotides align to TRBD1. This CDR3 has 14 amino acids. The germline gives CDR1 WSHSY, CDR2 SAAADI. V gave up 5 bases and J gave up 7 bases; unmatched junction bases: 7. The CDR3 sequence: CASSPGQGVGGYTF. Here the CDR3 DNA reads TGCGCCAGCAGTCCAGGACAGGGGGTTGGTGGCTACACCTTC.

The chain has TRBV30 and TRBJ1-5; D is possibly TRBD1 (6 bases). Germline CDR1 and CDR2: GTSNPN and SVGIG (reference sequence). There are 13 residues in the CDR3. With 8 bases removed from V and 4 bases from J, the gap between germline ends came to 15 bases. This chain's CDR3 is CAGSPGANQPQHF. The CDR3 coding sequence is TGTGCCGGATCCCCAGGGGCGAATCAGCCCCAGCATTTT.

The chain uses TRBV9 and TRBJ2-5; 8 bases match TRBD2. CDR1 is SGDLS and CDR2 is YYNGEE in the germline V gene. CDR3 length: 15 amino acids. V gave up 0 bases and J gave up 5 bases; unmatched junction bases: 6. This CDR3 is CASSVGISGMETQYF. CDR3 DNA sequence: TGTGCCAGCAGCGTAGGTATTAGCGGGATGGAGACCCAGTACTTC.

The V call is TRBV7-2, the J call TRBJ1-5, with a weak D call TRBD1 (5 bases). The CDR3 extends over 14 amino acids. Germline CDR1 is SGHTA and CDR2 is FQGNSA. V was cut by 1 base and J by 9 bases, with 13 bases left in between. The DNA of the CDR3 is TGTGCCAGCAGCTTAGGAGGTGCAGGGATGCCCCAGCATTTT. Translated, it gives CASSLGGAGMPQHF.

This clone was seen once. The J gene is TRBJ2-1, the V gene TRBV30; TRBD2 agrees at 7 bases. Trimming at V came to 1 base and at J to 9 bases, leaving 0 bases not matched to a gene. From germline, CDR1 is GTSNPN and CDR2 SVGIG (reference sequence). The CDR3 is 11 amino acids. CDR3 nucleotides: TGTGCCTGGAGTGCGGGGGGTGAGCAGTTCTTC. This encodes CAWSAGGEQFF. The full variable domain, rest sourced from reference TRBV30 and TRBJ2-1, is SQTIHQWPATLVQPVGSPLSLECTVEGTSNPNLYWYRQAAGRGLQLLFYSVGIGQISSEVPQNLSASRPQDRQFILSSKKLLLSDSGFYLCAWSAGGEQFFGPGTRLTVL.

V is TRBV28 and J is TRBJ2-5; D unclear. CDR1 MDHEN and CDR2 SYDVKM come from the germline V gene. With 9 bases removed from V and 5 bases from J, the gap between germline ends came to 13 bases. The CDR3 length is 12 residues. In DNA form, the CDR3 reads TGTGCCAGAAATAACTTGCGGGAGACCCAGTACTTC. It codes for CARNNLRETQYF.

This rearrangement joins TRBV7-2 to TRBJ1-2; D unclear. This CDR3 comprises 14 residues. V gave up 1 base and J gave up 0 bases, with 6 bases separating them. Per the germline V gene, CDR1 is SGHTA and CDR2 is FQGNSA. The CDR3 sequence: CASSLVPANYGYTF. For the CDR3, the DNA is TGTGCCAGCAGCTTAGTTCCGGCTAACTATGGCTACACCTTC.

V usage is TRBV28 and J usage is TRBJ1-2, with 8 nucleotides matching TRBD1. The CDR3 loop spans 17 amino acids. CDR1 is MDHEN, CDR2 SYDVKM, per germline. V was pared by 6 bases and J by 4 bases, with 16 bases of the junction left unmatched. The CDR3 DNA reads TGTGCCAGCAGCCTATCCCCCGGACAGGGCCTTTTCTATGGCTACACCTTC. Protein: CASSLSPGQGLFYGYTF.

V and J are TRBV28 and TRBJ1-2; 7 bases agree with TRBD1. CDR3 length: 16 residues. The germline V gene encodes CDR1 MDHEN and CDR2 SYDVKM. J gave up 8 bases and V 5 bases, and 17 bases lay outside the gene matches. CDR3 sequence reads: CASSPPTPRGRNGYTF. CDR3 nucleotides: TGTGCCAGCAGTCCCCCCACTCCGAGGGGGCGAAACGGCTACACCTTC.

The rearrangement uses TRBV6-4 and TRBJ1-4; 7 bases are a match to TRBD1. CDR1 MRHNA and CDR2 SNTAGT come from the germline V gene. J gave up 8 bases and V 6 bases, and 12 bases lay outside the gene matches. There are 15 residues in the CDR3. CDR3 amino acids: CASSDTGAKNEKLFF. The CDR3 region has the DNA TGTGCCAGCAGCGATACAGGGGCAAAAAACGAAAAACTGTTTTTT.

The V gene is TRBV6-5, the J gene TRBJ2-3; TRBD2 agrees at 13 bases. V lost 6 bases to trimming and J lost 4 bases; unmatched junction nucleotides: 4. This CDR3 region has 15 residues. Germline V gives CDR1 MNHEY, CDR2 SVGAGI. The chain's CDR3 is CASSGLAGASDTQYF. CDR3 DNA sequence: TGTGCCAGCAGCGGACTAGCGGGAGCCTCAGATACGCAGTATTTT.

The rearrangement uses TRBV19 and TRBJ2-3; 10 positions match TRBD2. Germline lookup yields CDR1 LNHDA and CDR2 SQIVND (reference sequence). The CDR3 extends over 17 amino acids. V shed 4 bases and J 0 bases; nucleotides not matched to a gene: 7. CDR3 DNA sequence: TGTGCCAGTAGTACTGTCCTAGCGGGAGCTAGCACAGATACGCAGTATTTT. Its protein is CASSTVLAGASTDTQYF.

The chain has TRBV5-4 and TRBJ2-2; the match to TRBD1 covers 10 bases. Germline V lookup: CDR1 SGHNT, CDR2 YYREEE (reference sequence). Trimming cost V 0 bases and J 6 bases; bases outside gene matches: 5. This CDR3 is 16 amino acids long. CDR3 bases: TGTGCCAGCAGCTTGGTGGTGGGACAGGGGCCCGGGGAGCTGTTTTTT. Residues: CASSLVVGQGPGELFF.

The V call is TRBV3-1 (or the pseudogene TRBV3-2), the J call TRBJ2-3, with TRBD2 matching 8 bases. From germline, CDR1 is LGHDT and CDR2 YNNKEL (reference sequence). This CDR3 comprises 13 residues. DNA of the CDR3: TGTGCTTCGAGCGGGGGTTTTACAGATACGCAGTATTTT. It translates to CASSGGFTDTQYF.

This chain joins TRBV7-8 and TRBJ2-2, with D unclear. Trimming removed 5 bases from V and 1 base from J, with 14 bases in between. The germline V gene encodes CDR1 SGHVS and CDR2 FQNEAQ. The CDR3 covers 16 residues. The CDR3 region is CASSALAPGNTGELFF. The CDR3 coding sequence is TGTGCCAGCAGCGCCTTAGCCCCTGGGAACACCGGGGAGCTGTTTTTT.

J is TRBJ2-6 and V is TRBV2; D gene unclear. CDR1 is SNHLY, CDR2 FYNNEI, per germline. V was trimmed by 5 bases and J by 0 bases, leaving 5 bases between them. The CDR3 sequence is 14 residues long. CDR3 coding DNA: TGTGCCAGCAGTCAGTACTCTGGGGCCAACGTCCTGACTTTC. Its protein product is CASSQYSGANVLTF.

The chain links TRBV6-1 to TRBJ1-6; 9 nucleotides match TRBD1. V gave up 2 bases and J gave up 10 bases; unmatched junction bases: 6. CDR1 and CDR2 (germline): MNHNS, SASEGT. This CDR3 has 15 amino acids. The CDR3 here is CASSENRDRDSPLHF. CDR3 in DNA: TGTGCCAGCAGTGAAAACCGGGACAGGGACTCACCCCTCCACTTT.

The CDR3 spells CASSVQPGLSYEQYF. In DNA form, the CDR3 reads TGTGCCAGCAGCGTCCAGCCGGGACTCTCCTACGAGCAGTACTTC. This sequence joins TRBV9 and TRBJ2-7; D perhaps matches TRBD2 (6 bases). Per germline, CDR1 SGDLS and CDR2 YYNGEE. Trimming left V 2 bases short and J 0 bases short, with 12 bases between. This CDR3 has 15 residues. Using reference TRBV9 and TRBJ2-7 for the parts outside the CDR3, the full variable domain is DSGVTQTPKHLITATGQRVTLRCSPRSGDLSVYWYQQSLDQGLQFLIQYYNGEERAKGNILERFSAQQFPDLHSELNLSSLELGDSALYFCASSVQPGLSYEQYFGPGTRLTVT.

This chain links TRBV30 with TRBJ1-2; 7 bases line up with TRBD1. Trimming at V came to 7 bases and at J to 4 bases, leaving 3 bases not matched to a gene. CDR3 length equals 11 residues. Germline V gives CDR1 GTSNPN, CDR2 SVGIG (reference sequence). The CDR3 sequence is CAFDRAYGYTF. In nucleotides, the CDR3 is TGTGCCTTTGACAGGGCCTATGGCTACACCTTC.

This clone occurred a few times. The rearrangement joins TRBV11-2 to TRBJ2-1; 10 bases line up with TRBD2. The V gene's germline CDR1 is SGHAT and CDR2 FQNNGV. V shed 5 bases and J 0 bases; nucleotides not matched to a gene: 13. This CDR3 is built from 19 residues. CDR3 sequence (DNA): TGTGCCAGCAGCCTAAGGGGGGGGTTAGCGGGAGGCTCCTACAATGAGCAGTTCTTC. Protein product: CASSLRGGLAGGSYNEQFF. Supplemented by reference TRBV11-2 and TRBJ2-1, the full variable domain reads EAGVAQSPRYKIIEKRQSVAFWCNPISGHATLYWYQQILGQGPKLLIQFQNNGVVDDSQLPKDRFSAERLKGVDSTLKIQPAKLEDSAVYLCASSLRGGLAGGSYNEQFFGPGTRLTVL.

The chain has TRBV24-1 and TRBJ1-5; 7 nucleotides align to TRBD1. Unmatched junction bases numbered 10, after V lost 11 bases and J lost 4 bases. The CDR3 is 14 amino acids. Germline lookup yields CDR1 KGHDR and CDR2 SFDVKD. The CDR3, as DNA: TGTGCCATCCCGACAGGGAATGGAAATCAGCCCCAGCATTTT. This sequence encodes CAIPTGNGNQPQHF.

This chain uses TRBV9 with TRBJ1-1; D remains unclear. Germline-derived CDR1 and CDR2 are SGDLS and YYNGEE. The V end was cut by 0 bases, the J end by 3 bases, with 9 bases between. CDR3 length: 14 amino acids. CDR3 sequence: CASSVGPEDTEAFF. The CDR3 DNA follows: TGTGCCAGCAGCGTAGGGCCCGAGGACACTGAAGCTTTCTTT.

The chain couples TRBV30 to TRBJ2-3; 9 positions match TRBD2. The CDR3 extends over 15 amino acids. V gave up 2 bases and J gave up 4 bases; unmatched junction bases: 7. The germline V gene encodes CDR1 GTSNPN and CDR2 SVGIG (reference sequence). CDR3 loop: CAWSPLAGEADTQYF. DNA for the CDR3: TGTGCCTGGAGTCCATTAGCGGGAGAAGCAGATACGCAGTATTTT.

The J gene is TRBJ1-4, the V gene TRBV4-1, with TRBD1 matching over 7 bases. CDR1 MGHRA and CDR2 YSYEKL come from the germline V gene. This CDR3 comprises 16 residues. Trimming at V came to 0 bases and at J to 0 bases, leaving 1 base not matched to a gene. Here the CDR3 reads CASSQEGTATNEKLFF. The CDR3 DNA reads as TGCGCCAGCAGCCAAGAAGGGACAGCAACTAATGAAAAACTGTTTTTT.